The rows below give T cell receptor beta chains drawn from one sample of a study of early T cells in non-severe SARS-CoV-2 infection. One entry per CDR3 protein results from TCRdb running MiXCR on the 5' RACE reads. The table lists about 40,000 distinct CDR3 sequences, roughly 6% of them singletons, with more than 7% in the top ten. Sequencing used whole blood, obtained at baseline. These receptors originate from an adult who was a healthcare worker with PCR-confirmed SARS-CoV-2 infection or an uninfected control (not recorded which). Each CDR3 is given with its conserved first and last residue. D genes are given only for firm matches. Only part of the rows carry a size: once, few, many, or a class if the clone is expanded.

many	TRBV6-2/TRBV6-3	TRBJ1-5	-	TGTGCCAGCAGTAGAGGACGGATGGTCAATCAGCCCCAGCATTTT	CASSRGRMVNQPQHF
many	TRBV12-3/TRBV12-4	TRBJ2-7	-	TGTGCCAGCAGTACCACCAGGGACTCCTACGAGCAGTACTTC	CASSTTRDSYEQYF
many	TRBV6-1	TRBJ1-2	-	TGTGCCAGCAGTGAAGTGGGTGACTATGGCTACACCTTC	CASSEVGDYGYTF
many	TRBV3-1	TRBJ2-2	TRBD1	TGTGCCAGCAGAGGACAGGGGGGGACCGGGGAGCTGTTTTTT	CASRGQGGTGELFF
-	TRBV5-1	TRBJ2-2	-	TGCGCCAGCAGCTTTACCGGGACGAAAAACACCGGGGAGCTGTTTTTT	CASSFTGTKNTGELFF
few	TRBV20-1	TRBJ1-4	-	TGCAGTGCTAGCAAGAGTGGAAAACTGTTTTTT	CSASKSGKLFF
-	TRBV27	TRBJ2-7	-	TGTGCCAGCAGTTTATCGGGCCTCTACGAGCAGTACTTC	CASSLSGLYEQYF
many	TRBV4-3	TRBJ2-7	-	TGCGCCAGCAGCCAAGGTTATGATAGTCCCTACGAGCAGTACTTC	CASSQGYDSPYEQYF
-	TRBV4-3	TRBJ1-2	-	TGCGCCAGCAGCCCCCAGGGGAACTATGGCTACACCTTC	CASSPQGNYGYTF
few	TRBV11-2	TRBJ2-2	TRBD1	TGTGCCAGCAGCCCGGGACAGGGGAGGAGGATCACCGGGGAGCTGTTTTTT	CASSPGQGRRITGELFF
many	TRBV12-3/TRBV12-4	TRBJ2-7	-	TGTGCCAGCAGTTTAGGGTCTCAGACCTACGAGCAGTACTTC	CASSLGSQTYEQYF
-	TRBV19	TRBJ1-5	TRBD1	TGTGCCAGTAGTATCCGCCCCGTGACAGGGGTCGGGAATCAGACCCAGCATTTT	CASSIRPVTGVGNQTQHF
many	TRBV5-1	TRBJ2-3	TRBD2	TGCGCCAGCAGATTAGAACTAGCGGGCACAGATACGCAGTATTTT	CASRLELAGTDTQYF
few	TRBV27	TRBJ1-6	-	TGTGCCAGCAGTTTATTAAAAGGGGCCAATTCACCCCTCCACTTT	CASSLLKGANSPLHF
-	TRBV7-2	TRBJ1-2	-	TGTGCCAGCAGACACCCCGGGACACCCCCCGGTGGCTACACCTTC	CASRHPGTPPGGYTF
few	TRBV6-2/TRBV6-3	TRBJ2-3	-	TGTGCCAGCAGTAGGGATCGGGGGTCCACCGCTCGGAAGCCCACAGATACGCAGTATTTT	CASSRDRGSTARKPTDTQYF
many	TRBV20-1	TRBJ2-1	TRBD2	TGCAGTGCTAGAGATCGATCGCGGGGGGGCTACTACAATGAGCAGTTCTTC	CSARDRSRGGYYNEQFF
many	TRBV5-1	TRBJ1-2	-	TGCGCCAGCAGCTTGGGAGGGACTAACTATGGCTACACCTTC	CASSLGGTNYGYTF
many	TRBV3-1	TRBJ1-1	TRBD1	TGTGCCAGCAGCCAAGATAACGTTCCAGGGGGCACTGAAGCTTTCTTT	CASSQDNVPGGTEAFF
many	TRBV7-9	TRBJ2-2	-	TGTGCCAGCAGCCCTGGGGATAAGAACACCGGGGAGCTGTTTTTT	CASSPGDKNTGELFF
few	TRBV12-5	TRBJ2-1	TRBD1	TGTGCTAGTGGTTTGGCAAATACTTCGGGACAGGGTTGGTATGAGCAGTTCTTC	CASGLANTSGQGWYEQFF
-	TRBV7-9	TRBJ1-3	-	TGTGCCAGCAGCGTGGGGTTCTCTGGAAACACCATATATTTT	CASSVGFSGNTIYF
many	TRBV7-9	TRBJ1-2	-	TGTGCCAGCAGCCCCCTACAGGGTAGGGATTATGGCTACACCTTC	CASSPLQGRDYGYTF
many	TRBV2	TRBJ2-7	TRBD1	TGTGCCAGCAGCGACAGGGGCTACGAGCAGTACTTC	CASSDRGYEQYF
many	TRBV3-1	TRBJ1-2	TRBD1	TGTGCCAGCAGCGGTGCGACAGGGGGATCCTATGGCTACACCTTC	CASSGATGGSYGYTF
-	TRBV7-8	TRBJ2-3	-	TGTGCCAGCAGCTTAGTGGCCGGTTCTAGCACAGATACGCAGTATTTT	CASSLVAGSSTDTQYF
many	TRBV4-2	TRBJ2-5	TRBD2	TGTGCCAGCAGCCAAGAGGGGGGGATCAGCCAAGAGACCCAGTACTTC	CASSQEGGISQETQYF
many	TRBV7-9	TRBJ2-1	-	TGTGCCAGCAGCTTAGCCCTCAATGAGCAGTTCTTC	CASSLALNEQFF
-	TRBV11-2	TRBJ1-2	-	TGTGCCAGCAGCTTAGCTCCGGAGAACTATGGCTACACCTTC	CASSLAPENYGYTF
many	TRBV20-1	TRBJ2-7	-	TGCAGTGCTGAGGGCCAGGGGACCTACGAGCAGTACTTC	CSAEGQGTYEQYF
few	TRBV20-1	TRBJ2-2	-	TGCAGTGCCCCTAAAACCGGGGAGCTGTTTTTT	CSAPKTGELFF
few	TRBV11-2	TRBJ2-4	-	TGTGCCAGCAGTGTAGCCAAAAACATTCAGTACTTC	CASSVAKNIQYF
few	TRBV6-6	TRBJ1-2	-	TGTGCCAGCACGTTAGACCGCTCTAACTATGGCTACACCTTC	CASTLDRSNYGYTF
many	TRBV6-4	TRBJ2-1	TRBD2	TGTGCCAGCAGTGACTCAAGCGGGGGCACCTACAATGAGCAGTTCTTC	CASSDSSGGTYNEQFF
-	TRBV29-1	TRBJ2-1	TRBD2	TGCAGCGTTGCTCTAGCGGTCCATGAGCAGTTCTTC	CSVALAVHEQFF
many	TRBV12-3/TRBV12-4	TRBJ2-7	-	TGTGCCAGCAGATATTCTTGGGAGCAGTACTTC	CASRYSWEQYF
many	TRBV10-3	TRBJ2-3	TRBD1	TGTGCCATCAGTGAGCGACAGGGGGGCACAGATACGCAGTATTTT	CAISERQGGTDTQYF
many	TRBV28	TRBJ2-3	TRBD2	TGTGCCAGCAGTCCGGGACTACAAGACACAGATACGCAGTATTTT	CASSPGLQDTDTQYF
-	TRBV7-2	TRBJ2-7	-	TGTGCCAGCAGCCTTCACGGGGTGCGGGAGCAGTACTTC	CASSLHGVREQYF
few	TRBV12-3/TRBV12-4	TRBJ1-1	-	TGTGCCAGCACCCTCCCGCAGGGTAACACTGAAGCTTTCTTT	CASTLPQGNTEAFF